This record covers a single TCR beta chain. The antigen remains undetermined. The CDR3 spans 16 residues. The V gene's germline CDR1 is KGHSH and CDR2 LQKENI. V lost 3 bases and J lost 0, with 14 bases in between. The data stem from a study of CD4 T cells in relation to SARS-CoV-2 and coronaviruses. Study background: Negative control cultures got HIV-1 Nef peptides or no peptide.

TCRdb keeps only in-frame clones here, not all; method: immunoSEQ multiplex PCR. Of more than 9,000 clones detected, approximately 80% appear once; the ten largest clones hold 20% to 30%. Unexposed donor CD4+ T cells date from about 2011-2018, before the COVID-19 pandemic. After nine to ten days of culture, CD4+ T cells were isolated. Study-wide findings and caveats: In roughly 60% of donors, memory CD4+ clonotypes crossrecognized SARS-CoV-2 and at least one common cold coronavirus spike. No crossreactivity against non-spike viral proteins was tested here. Monoreactive clones expanded significantly more to SARS-CoV-2 than crossreactive clones did.

The source material was CD4+ T cells from PBMCs, cultured in vitro. The chain carries TRBV18 and TRBJ1-2; the D gene is possibly TRBD1 (6 bases). This TCR came from a human donor in good health. CDR3 nucleotides: TGTGCCAGCTCACCGGCAGGGGACCCTTCTAACTATGGCTACACCTTC. Translation gives CASSPAGDPSNYGYTF.